The rows below give T cell receptor beta chains drawn from one sample of a study of response to subunit inactivated influenza vaccine. TCRdb re-called the RT-PCR reads with MiXCR, one entry per CDR3 protein. The sample lists a few hundred thousand distinct CDR3 sequences; approximately 15% were seen once. The specimen was PBMCs from blood, collected 11 to 12 days after vaccination. The receptors come from a man in his forties or fifties who received an inactivated influenza vaccine. The CDR3 runs from the conserved cysteine through the conserved F or W. A D gene is named only where the DNA matches it firmly. The size field is filled for only some rows; it gives once, few, many or a size class.

d_call: -
v_call: TRBV19
j_call: TRBJ2-7
clone_size: few
cdr3_nt: TGTGCCAGTAAGAACCGGGGACCTGGGTCATACGAGCAGTACTTC
cdr3_aa: CASKNRGPGSYEQYF

d_call: -
v_call: TRBV29-1
j_call: TRBJ2-1
clone_size: -
cdr3_nt: TGCAGCGTTGGGTGGAGGGATGAGCAGTTCTTC
cdr3_aa: CSVGWRDEQFF

d_call: TRBD1
v_call: TRBV24-1
j_call: TRBJ2-5
clone_size: -
cdr3_nt: TGTGCCACCAGCTCCCCCGGAGGGACAGGGTCGGTGGAGACCCAGTACTTC
cdr3_aa: CATSSPGGTGSVETQYF

d_call: -
v_call: TRBV20-1
j_call: TRBJ2-2
clone_size: -
cdr3_nt: TGCAGTGCTAGAGATTCGAGCGTGGGGGAGCTGTTTTTT
cdr3_aa: CSARDSSVGELFF

d_call: -
v_call: TRBV4-3
j_call: TRBJ1-3
clone_size: -
cdr3_nt: TGCGCCAGCAGCCAAGATCTTTGGGGCAGCTCTGGAAACACCATATATTTT
cdr3_aa: CASSQDLWGSSGNTIYF

d_call: TRBD2
v_call: TRBV6-2/TRBV6-3
j_call: TRBJ2-5
clone_size: few
cdr3_nt: TGTGCCAGCAGTTCCTACGGACTAGGAGAGACCCAGTACTTC
cdr3_aa: CASSSYGLGETQYF

d_call: -
v_call: TRBV20-1
j_call: TRBJ1-4
clone_size: many
cdr3_nt: TGCAGTGCTAGAGGACGGATTAATGAAAAACTGTTTTTT
cdr3_aa: CSARGRINEKLFF

d_call: -
v_call: TRBV14
j_call: TRBJ2-7
clone_size: -
cdr3_nt: TGTGCCAGCAGCCGGCATCCCTACGAGCAGTACTTC
cdr3_aa: CASSRHPYEQYF

d_call: -
v_call: TRBV6-5
j_call: TRBJ2-5
clone_size: few
cdr3_nt: TGTGCCAGCAGTACCGACCAAGAGACCCAGTACTTC
cdr3_aa: CASSTDQETQYF

d_call: TRBD2
v_call: TRBV20-1
j_call: TRBJ2-7
clone_size: -
cdr3_nt: TGCAGTGCTAGAGATCCTAGCGGGGTGAGCTACGAGCAGTACTTC
cdr3_aa: CSARDPSGVSYEQYF

d_call: -
v_call: TRBV5-1
j_call: TRBJ2-1
clone_size: many
cdr3_nt: TGTGCCAGCAGTTTAGGAGGGGGGGCCTACAATGAGCAGTTCTTC
cdr3_aa: CASSLGGGAYNEQFF

d_call: -
v_call: TRBV20-1
j_call: TRBJ2-1
clone_size: -
cdr3_nt: TGCAGTGCTAGAGATGGGGACTTTGGGTTCTTC
cdr3_aa: CSARDGDFGFF

d_call: TRBD1
v_call: TRBV12-5
j_call: TRBJ2-1
clone_size: -
cdr3_nt: TGTGCTAGTGGCCAGGGACAGGCTAGTAATGAGCAGTTCTTC
cdr3_aa: CASGQGQASNEQFF

d_call: TRBD1
v_call: TRBV7-2
j_call: TRBJ2-4
clone_size: many
cdr3_nt: TGTGCCAGCAGCTCAACAGGGGTAGGAAACATTCAGTACTTC
cdr3_aa: CASSSTGVGNIQYF

d_call: TRBD1
v_call: TRBV5-1
j_call: TRBJ1-2
clone_size: many
cdr3_nt: TGCGCCAGCAGCTTGGCCCCGGACAGGGTTGAGGGCTACACCTTC
cdr3_aa: CASSLAPDRVEGYTF

d_call: TRBD2
v_call: TRBV6-5
j_call: TRBJ2-3
clone_size: few
cdr3_nt: TGTGCCAGCAGTTTGGGGGCGGGGACTAGCGGAGATACGCAGTATTTT
cdr3_aa: CASSLGAGTSGDTQYF

d_call: -
v_call: TRBV7-2
j_call: TRBJ2-1
clone_size: few
cdr3_nt: TGTGCCAGCAGCCAGGGACACCGGAACAATGAGCAGTTCTTC
cdr3_aa: CASSQGHRNNEQFF

d_call: -
v_call: TRBV4-3
j_call: TRBJ1-2
clone_size: few
cdr3_nt: TGCGCCAGCAGCCAAGACCTAAATGTAGGAGGGGAGAGCTATGGCTACACCTTC
cdr3_aa: CASSQDLNVGGESYGYTF

d_call: TRBD2
v_call: TRBV12-3/TRBV12-4
j_call: TRBJ2-7
clone_size: -
cdr3_nt: TGTGCCAGCAGGCCCCGGGCGGGGGGGCTCTACGAGCAGTACTTC
cdr3_aa: CASRPRAGGLYEQYF

d_call: TRBD1
v_call: TRBV6-2/TRBV6-3
j_call: TRBJ2-7
clone_size: few
cdr3_nt: TGTGCCAGCAGTGACGCTAGCCGGACAGGACGGTACTTC
cdr3_aa: CASSDASRTGRYF

d_call: -
v_call: TRBV7-9
j_call: TRBJ2-1
clone_size: many
cdr3_nt: TGTGCCAGCAGCTCGGGACGGATCGCCTACAATGAGCAGTTCTTC
cdr3_aa: CASSSGRIAYNEQFF

d_call: -
v_call: TRBV6-1
j_call: TRBJ2-3
clone_size: -
cdr3_nt: TGTGCCAGCAGTGAAGGGGCCGGGGGCACAGATACGCAGTATTTT
cdr3_aa: CASSEGAGGTDTQYF

d_call: TRBD2
v_call: TRBV6-2/TRBV6-3
j_call: TRBJ2-1
clone_size: -
cdr3_nt: TGTGCCAGCAGTTATTCGTCTGGCGGGAGGGCTGAGCAGTTCTTC
cdr3_aa: CASSYSSGGRAEQFF

d_call: TRBD1
v_call: TRBV7-2
j_call: TRBJ1-4
clone_size: -
cdr3_nt: TGTGCCAGCAGCCTAACTCTCGGACAGGGAATTAGCGAAAAACTGTTTTTT
cdr3_aa: CASSLTLGQGISEKLFF

d_call: -
v_call: TRBV18
j_call: TRBJ2-7
clone_size: many
cdr3_nt: TGTGCCAGCTCACCATACAGTTCCGAGCAGTACTTC
cdr3_aa: CASSPYSSEQYF

d_call: -
v_call: TRBV12-3/TRBV12-4
j_call: TRBJ1-1
clone_size: few
cdr3_nt: TGTGCCAGCACCGCCGTGGGGGCTGGCACTGAAGCTTTCTTT
cdr3_aa: CASTAVGAGTEAFF

d_call: -
v_call: TRBV7-9
j_call: TRBJ1-4
clone_size: few
cdr3_nt: TGTGCCAGCAGCTCAAGCCCAGAAAAACTGTTTTTT
cdr3_aa: CASSSSPEKLFF

d_call: TRBD2
v_call: TRBV29-1
j_call: TRBJ2-7
clone_size: -
cdr3_nt: TGCAGCGCGTCGAGACTAGCGGGGGAACGGAACGAGCAGTACTTC
cdr3_aa: CSASRLAGERNEQYF

d_call: -
v_call: TRBV7-8
j_call: TRBJ1-2
clone_size: many
cdr3_nt: TGTGCCAGCAGCTGGAGCCCGGCTAACTATGGCTACACCTTC
cdr3_aa: CASSWSPANYGYTF

d_call: -
v_call: TRBV7-8
j_call: TRBJ2-2
clone_size: few
cdr3_nt: TGTGCCAGCAGCTTCGAGGGGCGCAGGGAGCTGTTTTTT
cdr3_aa: CASSFEGRRELFF

d_call: TRBD1
v_call: TRBV5-1
j_call: TRBJ1-1
clone_size: -
cdr3_nt: TGCGCCAGCAGGTGGGGACAGAGGGACCTGAACACTGAAGCTTTCTTT
cdr3_aa: CASRWGQRDLNTEAFF

d_call: -
v_call: TRBV12-3/TRBV12-4
j_call: TRBJ2-6
clone_size: -
cdr3_nt: TGTGCCAGCTCCGAGGAAACTGGGGCCAACGTCCTGACTTTC
cdr3_aa: CASSEETGANVLTF